This T cell receptor (beta chain) derives from a study of PD-L1 blockade in urothelial cancer. About the research overall: Patients commenced atezolizumab in 2014, and it was given at 1,200 mg intravenously every 3 weeks. Males with urothelial cancer arising in the bladder constituted most of the 29 patients.

Regarding the study as a whole: Better survival was predicted by below-median pretreatment blood TCR clonality.

The J segment lost 6 bases and the V segment lost 10 bases, leaving 5 bases of the junction unmatched. Looked up from germline, CDR1 is ENHRY and CDR2 is SYGVKD. There are 13 residues in the CDR3. The time point is: pretreatment peripheral blood. Patients were diagnosed with urothelial carcinoma, either locally advanced or metastatic. TCRdb keeps only in-frame clones here, not all; method: immunoSEQ multiplex PCR. The table records approximately 45,000 clones, around 83% of them present only once. Details on this clone: Its antigen is not known.

This clonotype originated in a man aged 45-65 years with urothelial cancer. The rearrangement joins TRBV10-3 to TRBJ2-3; 12 bases line up with TRBD2. The sample was PBMCs, taken around atezolizumab (anti-PD-L1) treatment. The CDR3 spells CATRTSGTDTQYF. The CDR3 bases are TGTGCCACGCGGACTAGCGGGACGGATACGCAGTATTTT.